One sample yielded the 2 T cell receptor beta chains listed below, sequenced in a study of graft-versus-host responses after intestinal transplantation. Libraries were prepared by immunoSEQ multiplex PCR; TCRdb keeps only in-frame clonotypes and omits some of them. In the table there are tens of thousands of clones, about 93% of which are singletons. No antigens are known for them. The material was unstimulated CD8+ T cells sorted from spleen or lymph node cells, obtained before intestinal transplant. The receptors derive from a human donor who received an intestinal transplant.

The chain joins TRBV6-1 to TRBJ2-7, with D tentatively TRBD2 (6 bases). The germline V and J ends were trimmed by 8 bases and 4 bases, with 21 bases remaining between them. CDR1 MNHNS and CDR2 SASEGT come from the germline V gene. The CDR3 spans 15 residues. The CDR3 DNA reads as TGTGCCAGCCAAGATAATTTGGCGGGGTTTTACGAGCAGTACTTC. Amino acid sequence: CASQDNLAGFYEQYF.

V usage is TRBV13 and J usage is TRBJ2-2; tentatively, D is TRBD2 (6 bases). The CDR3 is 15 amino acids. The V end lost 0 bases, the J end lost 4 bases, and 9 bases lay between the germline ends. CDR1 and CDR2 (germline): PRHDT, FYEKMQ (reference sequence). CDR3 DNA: TGTGCCAGCAGCTTAGGCCGGGGGAGCACCGGGGAGCTGTTTTTT. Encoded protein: CASSLGRGSTGELFF.